The source of this T cell receptor beta chain is a study of cytomegalovirus exposure and HLA in healthy donors (dated by TCRdb to the late 2010s). As for the study more broadly: The 500 to 800 repertoires of the first cohort and the 120 validation repertoires were produced on the same platform, according to a later analysis. The study combined high-throughput TCR immunosequencing, statistical association of individual TCRs with disease status, and machine learning to predict cytomegalovirus infection status. In addition to the first cohort of 500 to 850 subjects, a separate validation cohort of approximately 110 different subjects was used. The aim of the study was to test whether cataloging public T cell receptors could identify signatures of past pathogen exposure.

The donors belonged to the validation cohort of 90 to 150 subjects, which was separate from the approximately 700-subject first cohort. Library construction relied on the immunoSEQ multiplex PCR assay. As for the original processing: A statistical classification framework was built to diagnose cytomegalovirus status from the catalog of TCR beta chain sequences. This immuneACCESS table, as held by TCRdb, lists in-frame sequences with V and J called but not all clones. Of the missing ones, under half trace to an unresolved V gene in checked studies; the others have no known cause. V and J calls and clone size follow that table, whereas D and trimming were derived from the DNA. The sample table records some 350,000 clones; around 90% of these occur just once. Roughly 1.2% of the sample is in the top ten clones. According to the germline V gene, CDR1 reads SGHAT and CDR2 reads FQNNGV. Trimming removed 6 bases from V and 2 bases from J; the gene matches leave 5 bases unexplained. Including the terminal cysteine and phenylalanine, the CDR3 comprises 15 residues. Only the CDR3 part of the read is kept: 45 bases, read in frame from the first base.

Points the paper makes about the study in general: Three of the identified cytomegalovirus-associated TCR beta chains were confirmed in vitro to be specific for cytomegalovirus antigens. In a later analysis, TCRs clustered in the first cohort were found to also tend to co-occur in the roughly 130 validation repertoires, with approximately 95% of cluster scores above 0. It was suggested by the authors that the approach could potentially be generalized to other disease states and immunological phenotypes. A total of fewer than 200 TCR beta chains were listed by the study as associated with cytomegalovirus. Cytomegalovirus status was reported to be diagnosed by the classifier with high specificity and sensitivity in both the original and validation cohorts. The validation cohort had no HLA typing available for a later analysis, so co-occurrence within that cohort was assessed over all 120 or so repertoires. While some public TCRs were present in many individuals, most TCR sequences turned up only very rarely across donors.

This clone was seen more than once but under ten times. The clone's antigen remains unknown. Base qualities are not provided; no much larger clone lies one nucleotide away. Sequenced input: PBMCs. The chain joins TRBV11-2 to TRBJ2-7; 12 nucleotides in the junction match TRBD2. The receptor's source is a woman in her thirties in good health and CMV-seropositive. The nucleotide sequence reads as follows: TGTGCCAGCAGACCTACTAGCGGGAGGCCCTACGAGCAGTACTTC. It encodes CASRPTSGRPYEQYF.